A selection of T cell receptor beta chains follows, all from one sample in a study of neurological immune-mediated disorders. Each CDR3 protein is one row after TCRdb ran MiXCR on the 5' RACE reads. The profile covers about 70,000 distinct CDR3 sequences, with roughly 4.5% appearing a single time and 2% to 2.5% taken by the ten largest. Sequencing input: PBMCs. All receptors derive from a woman between 65 and 79 years old with multiple sclerosis. CDR3s include the opening cysteine and the closing phenylalanine or tryptophan. The order of the fields is D gene, J gene, V gene, clone size, CDR3 protein, CDR3 DNA. The D gene is left open where the match is weak. Clone size, where shown, is once, few, many, or a class for clones that have expanded.

D gene: NA
J gene: TRBJ2-3
V gene: TRBV7-8
clone size: NA
CDR3 protein: CASSLGRFSRQKGTDTQYF
CDR3 DNA: TGTGCCAGCAGCTTAGGTCGTTTTTCTCGGCAGAAGGGCACAGATACGCAGTATTTT

D gene: NA
J gene: TRBJ2-1
V gene: TRBV5-1
clone size: many
CDR3 protein: CASSKDSSYNEQFF
CDR3 DNA: TGCGCCAGCAGCAAGGACAGCTCCTACAATGAGCAGTTCTTC

D gene: TRBD2
J gene: TRBJ2-1
V gene: TRBV18
clone size: many
CDR3 protein: CASSPDLAGREQFF
CDR3 DNA: TGTGCCAGCTCACCGGATTTAGCGGGACGTGAGCAGTTCTTC

D gene: NA
J gene: TRBJ1-2
V gene: TRBV20-1
clone size: few
CDR3 protein: CSAERAGRTNYGYTF
CDR3 DNA: TGCAGTGCGGAAAGGGCAGGGAGGACTAACTATGGCTACACCTTC

D gene: NA
J gene: TRBJ2-7
V gene: TRBV7-9
clone size: many
CDR3 protein: CASSSAGTAGRYEQYF
CDR3 DNA: TGTGCCAGCAGCTCCGCCGGGACGGCGGGTCGTTACGAGCAGTACTTC

D gene: TRBD1
J gene: TRBJ1-1
V gene: TRBV12-3/TRBV12-4
clone size: many
CDR3 protein: CASGRDSLRGTEAFF
CDR3 DNA: TGTGCCAGCGGGAGGGACAGTCTTCGGGGCACTGAAGCTTTCTTT

D gene: TRBD1
J gene: TRBJ1-4
V gene: TRBV5-1
clone size: many
CDR3 protein: CASSLRGQREKLFF
CDR3 DNA: TGCGCCAGCAGCTTGAGGGGGCAGAGAGAAAAACTGTTTTTT

D gene: NA
J gene: TRBJ1-1
V gene: TRBV20-1
clone size: many
CDR3 protein: CSARDHGGAEAFF
CDR3 DNA: TGCAGTGCTAGAGATCACGGAGGCGCTGAAGCTTTCTTT

D gene: TRBD1
J gene: TRBJ2-2
V gene: TRBV5-6
clone size: many
CDR3 protein: CASSPGQGNTGELFF
CDR3 DNA: TGTGCCAGCAGCCCGGGACAGGGTAACACCGGGGAGCTGTTTTTT

D gene: TRBD1
J gene: TRBJ1-5
V gene: TRBV20-1
clone size: many
CDR3 protein: CSARREGAVPQHF
CDR3 DNA: TGCAGTGCTAGAAGGGAGGGGGCAGTACCCCAGCATTTT

D gene: NA
J gene: TRBJ1-1
V gene: TRBV7-6
clone size: many
CDR3 protein: CASSSGGATNTEAFF
CDR3 DNA: TGTGCCAGCAGCTCCGGGGGGGCAACCAACACTGAAGCTTTCTTT

D gene: TRBD2
J gene: TRBJ2-1
V gene: TRBV15
clone size: few
CDR3 protein: CATSRTSGKYNEQFF
CDR3 DNA: TGTGCCACCAGCCGGACTAGCGGGAAGTACAATGAGCAGTTCTTC

D gene: NA
J gene: TRBJ2-3
V gene: TRBV12-3/TRBV12-4
clone size: many
CDR3 protein: CASSEGNTQYF
CDR3 DNA: TGTGCCAGCAGTGAGGGTAATACGCAGTATTTT

D gene: NA
J gene: TRBJ1-5
V gene: TRBV28
clone size: many
CDR3 protein: CASSLRPGTLNQPQHF
CDR3 DNA: TGTGCCAGCAGTTTAAGACCCGGGACACTAAATCAGCCCCAGCATTTT

D gene: NA
J gene: TRBJ1-2
V gene: TRBV11-2
clone size: many
CDR3 protein: CASSPGSGGRYGYTF
CDR3 DNA: TGTGCCAGCAGCCCAGGTAGCGGGGGGCGCTATGGCTACACCTTC

D gene: NA
J gene: TRBJ2-3
V gene: TRBV20-1
clone size: many
CDR3 protein: CSAWGSTDTQYF
CDR3 DNA: TGCAGTGCTTGGGGTAGCACAGATACGCAGTATTTT